This entry concerns a single T cell receptor beta chain. This CDR3 region has 16 residues. Germline CDR1 and CDR2: LGHDT and YNNKEL (reference sequence). With V trimmed by 5 bases and J by 8 bases, 14 bases remained unmatched. The table came from immunoSEQ multiplex PCR; TCRdb's copy has only in-frame clones and leaves some out. The sample consists of fewer than 200,000 clones, around 88% of them appearing once. The data were obtained in a study of control samples from healthy donors and cancer patients. The chain combines TRBV3-1 (or the pseudogene TRBV3-2) with TRBJ1-4, with 7 bases that match TRBD1. The receptor was derived from a woman in her twenties or thirties in good health. The sequenced material came from blood. CDR3 protein: CASSFATGSQREKLFF. In DNA, the CDR3 is TGTGCCAGCAGCTTTGCGACAGGGTCGCAGAGGGAAAAACTGTTTTTT.